A single sample is the source of the 10 T cell receptor beta chains below, sequenced in a study of blood T cell repertoires in COVID-19. Some clones are missing from TCRdb's copy, which holds only in-frame ones; the method was immunoSEQ multiplex PCR. The sample consists of 79,000 or so clones, 65% to 90% of them appearing once. The sequenced material came from peripheral blood. Every receptor here comes from a human donor in a cohort sampled during active COVID-19.

This chain uses TRBV19 with TRBJ1-2; no clear D. V was clipped by 7 bases and J by 3 bases, with 12 bases between them. This CDR3 spans 13 amino acids. Per the germline V gene, CDR1 is LNHDA and CDR2 is SQIVND (reference sequence). The CDR3 region is CASITTGDYGYTF. The CDR3 DNA reads TGTGCCAGTATCACGACCGGGGACTATGGCTACACCTTC.

The chain uses TRBV28 and TRBJ1-2, with 7 bases matching TRBD1. The CDR3 runs 12 residues. Per germline, CDR1 MDHEN and CDR2 SYDVKM. The J segment lost 4 bases and the V segment lost 4 bases, leaving 0 bases of the junction unmatched. In nucleotides, the CDR3 is TGTGCCAGCAGTTCAGGGGGCTATGGCTACACCTTC. As protein: CASSSGGYGYTF.

The chain has TRBV5-1 and TRBJ1-1; no firm D call. Looked up from germline, CDR1 is SGHRS and CDR2 is YFSETQ. The CDR3 has 14 residues. The V end was cut by 0 bases, the J end by 1 base, with 7 bases between. DNA for the CDR3: TGCGCCAGCAGCTTGGACAGTACGAACACTGAAGCTTTCTTT. It yields the protein CASSLDSTNTEAFF.

The V and J genes are TRBV5-4 and TRBJ2-5; 9 nucleotides match TRBD1. CDR3 size: 14 residues. Germline assignment: CDR1 SGHNT and CDR2 YYREEE (reference sequence). V shed 3 bases and J 2 bases; nucleotides not matched to a gene: 2. CDR3 nucleotides: TGTGCCAGCAGCTCGGACAGGGGACAAGAGACCCAGTACTTC. It yields the protein CASSSDRGQETQYF.

The chain couples TRBV18 to TRBJ1-6, with 9 bases identical to TRBD1. Germline assignment: CDR1 KGHSH and CDR2 LQKENI. The CDR3 covers 14 residues. V shed 6 bases and J 6 bases; nucleotides not matched to a gene: 3. The CDR3 here is CASSRQGGNSPLHF. In DNA, the CDR3 is TGTGCCAGCTCGCGACAGGGGGGTAATTCACCCCTCCACTTT.

This chain joins TRBV27 and TRBJ1-2; D may be TRBD1 (5 bases). The CDR3 extends over 15 amino acids. The V gene's germline CDR1 is MNHEY and CDR2 SMNVEV (reference sequence). Trimming removed 1 base from V and 0 bases from J, with 9 bases in between. The DNA for the CDR3 is TGTGCCAGCAGTTTATTTCCGGGGGCTAACTATGGCTACACCTTC. It encodes CASSLFPGANYGYTF.

This chain joins TRBV29-1 and TRBJ1-2, with 8 bases identical to TRBD1. CDR1 and CDR2 (germline): SQVTM, ANQGSEA. The J segment lost 7 bases and the V segment lost 4 bases, leaving 20 bases of the junction unmatched. The CDR3 sequence is 17 residues long. The CDR3 here is CSVVGWGQGATERGYTF. Here the CDR3 DNA reads TGCAGCGTTGTCGGATGGGGGCAGGGGGCAACCGAGCGTGGCTACACCTTC.

The rearrangement joins TRBV7-3 to TRBJ2-1; 10 bases are shared with TRBD1. V trimming: 5 bases; J trimming: 12 bases; junction bases outside the gene matches: 7. Germline values: CDR1 SGHTA, CDR2 FQGTGA. There are 13 residues in the CDR3. The CDR3 DNA reads TGTGCCAGCAGCCCCGGGACAGGGGTCGGGCAGTTCTTC. Protein sequence: CASSPGTGVGQFF.

The chain couples TRBV7-2 to TRBJ2-5; maybe TRBD1 (5 bases). The CDR3 consists of 14 residues. Germline V CDR1 and CDR2: SGHTA, FQGNSA. The germline V and J ends were trimmed by 1 base and 4 bases, with 10 bases remaining between them. CDR3 sequence: CASSLVGVGETQYF. In DNA, the CDR3 is TGTGCCAGCAGCTTAGTAGGGGTGGGAGAGACCCAGTACTTC. The full variable domain, completed using reference TRBV7-2 and TRBJ2-5, is GAGVSQSPSNKVTEKGKDVELRCDPISGHTALYWYRQSLGQGLEFLIYFQGNSAPDKSGLPSDRFSAERTGGSVSTLTIQRTQQEDSAVYLCASSLVGVGETQYFGPGTRLLVL.

This chain joins TRBV29-1 and TRBJ2-3, with D maybe TRBD2 (6 bases). With 4 bases removed from V and 1 base from J, the gap between germline ends came to 9 bases. The CDR3 consists of 13 residues. Germline assignment: CDR1 SQVTM and CDR2 ANQGSEA. CDR3 in DNA: TGCAGCGTTGTGCGGGACCGCACAGATACGCAGTATTTT. Protein: CSVVRDRTDTQYF.